This T cell receptor delta chain emerged from a study of gamma-delta T cells after stem cell transplantation. V gave up 3 bases and J gave up 1 base, with 8 bases separating them. The germline V gene encodes CDR1 GEAIGNYY and CDR2 EKD. CDR3 length: 13 residues. TCRdb repeated clone calling on the RT-PCR reads with CATT. The data show around 2,500 delta-chain clones, roughly 45% seen once. The source is a human donor. It is not recorded whose cells these are; they may come from a transplant donor. The sequencing sample was made of gamma-delta T cells. This sequence joins TRDV2 and TRDJ1; D is unresolved. CDR3 loop: CACDLFRTDKLIF. The DNA for the CDR3 is TGTGCCTGTGACCTCTTTCGCACCGATAAACTCATCTTT.